The sequence of this T cell receptor beta chain was determined in a study of T cells in Graves' hyperthyroidism and ophthalmopathy. Overall study: Pretreatment peripheral blood was obtained at initial diagnosis.

Researchers amplified the TCR beta CDR3 regions from RNA transcripts. During a first-round RT-PCR of the TCR CDR3, the HTBI primer set was used. TCRdb analysed the multiplex PCR reads with MiXCR anew, one entry per CDR3 protein. In the table there are some 270,000 distinct CDR3 sequences, roughly 13% of which are singletons. V was clipped by 0 bases and J by 1 base, with 11 bases between them. CDR1 and CDR2 from the germline V gene are LGHNA and YNFKEQ. The length of the CDR3 is 16 residues. V gene TRBV4-2 combines with J gene TRBJ2-3; D may be TRBD2 (6 bases). Sequencing was performed on blood. The TCR originated in a woman in her thirties or forties with Graves' hyperthyroidism. CDR3 amino acids: CASSQESWRGTDTQYF. As DNA, the CDR3 is TGTGCCAGCAGCCAAGAGTCGTGGAGGGGCACAGATACGCAGTATTTT.